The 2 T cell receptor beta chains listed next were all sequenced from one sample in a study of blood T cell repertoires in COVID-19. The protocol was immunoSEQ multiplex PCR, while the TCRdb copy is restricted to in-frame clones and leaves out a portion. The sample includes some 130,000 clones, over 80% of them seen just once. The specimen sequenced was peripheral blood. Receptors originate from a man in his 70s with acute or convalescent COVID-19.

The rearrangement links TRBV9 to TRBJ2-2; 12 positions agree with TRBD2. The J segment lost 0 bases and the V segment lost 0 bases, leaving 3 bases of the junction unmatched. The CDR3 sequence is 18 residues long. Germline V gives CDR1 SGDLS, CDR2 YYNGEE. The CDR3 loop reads CASSVALAGGTNTGELFF. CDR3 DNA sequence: TGTGCCAGCAGCGTAGCACTAGCGGGGGGCACGAACACCGGGGAGCTGTTTTTT.

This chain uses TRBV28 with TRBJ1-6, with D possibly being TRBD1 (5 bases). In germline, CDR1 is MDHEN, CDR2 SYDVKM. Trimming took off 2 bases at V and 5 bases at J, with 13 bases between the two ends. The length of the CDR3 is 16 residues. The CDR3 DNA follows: TGTGCCAGCAGTTTAGTAACTGGGGGGGATAATTCACCCCTCCACTTT. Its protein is CASSLVTGGDNSPLHF.